This T cell receptor beta chain is from a study of T cell changes during pregnancy in multiple sclerosis. TCRdb keeps only in-frame clones here, not all; method: immunoSEQ multiplex PCR. The top ten hold 2.6% of the sample, which has 80,000 to 100,000 clones, approximately 92% seen once. The CDR3 runs 15 residues. Germline values: CDR1 MNHEY, CDR2 SMNVEV (reference sequence). The V end was cut by 4 bases, the J end by 8 bases, with 20 bases between. The TCR was taken from a female donor with multiple sclerosis, enrolled in a pregnancy study. The sequencing used peripheral blood, collected in the first trimester of pregnancy. The gene calls are TRBV27 and TRBJ1-1; possibly TRBD1 for D (6 bases). The CDR3 spells CASSSYRVVSGEAFF. Here the CDR3 DNA reads TGTGCCAGCAGTTCGTACAGGGTAGTTTCAGGAGAAGCTTTCTTT.